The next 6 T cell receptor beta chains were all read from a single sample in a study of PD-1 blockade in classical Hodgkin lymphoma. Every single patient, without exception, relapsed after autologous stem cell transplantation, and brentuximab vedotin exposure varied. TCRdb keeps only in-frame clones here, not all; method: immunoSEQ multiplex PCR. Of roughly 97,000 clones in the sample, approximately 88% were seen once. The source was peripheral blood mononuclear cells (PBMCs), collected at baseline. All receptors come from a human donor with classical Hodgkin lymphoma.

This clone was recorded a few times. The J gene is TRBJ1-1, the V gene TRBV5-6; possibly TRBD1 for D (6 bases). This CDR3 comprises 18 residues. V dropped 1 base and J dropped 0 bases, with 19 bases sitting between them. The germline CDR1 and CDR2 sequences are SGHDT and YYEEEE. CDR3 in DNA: TGTGCCAGCAGCTTGCCCCGCAGATTTACAGGGCTGAACACTGAAGCTTTCTTT. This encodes CASSLPRRFTGLNTEAFF.

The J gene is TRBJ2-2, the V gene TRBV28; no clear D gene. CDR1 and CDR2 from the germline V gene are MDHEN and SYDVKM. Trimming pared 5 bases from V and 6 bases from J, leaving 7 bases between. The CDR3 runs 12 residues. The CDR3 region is CASSPLPGELFF. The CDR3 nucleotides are TGTGCCAGCAGTCCCCTCCCCGGGGAGCTGTTTTTT.

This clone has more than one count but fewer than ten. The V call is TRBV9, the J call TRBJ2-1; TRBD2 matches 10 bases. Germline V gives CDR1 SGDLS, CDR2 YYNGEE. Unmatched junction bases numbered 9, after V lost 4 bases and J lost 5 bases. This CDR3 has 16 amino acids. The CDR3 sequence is CASSPGGGLADNEQFF. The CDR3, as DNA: TGTGCCAGCAGCCCTGGCGGAGGACTAGCGGACAATGAGCAGTTCTTC.

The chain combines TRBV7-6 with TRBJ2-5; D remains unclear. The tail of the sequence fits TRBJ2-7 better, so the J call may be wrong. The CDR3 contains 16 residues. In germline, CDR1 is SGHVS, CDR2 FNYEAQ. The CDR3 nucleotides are TGTGCCAGCAGCTTATCCCCTCGCGGCAGCTCCTACGAGCAGTACTTC. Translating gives CASSLSPRGSSYEQYF.

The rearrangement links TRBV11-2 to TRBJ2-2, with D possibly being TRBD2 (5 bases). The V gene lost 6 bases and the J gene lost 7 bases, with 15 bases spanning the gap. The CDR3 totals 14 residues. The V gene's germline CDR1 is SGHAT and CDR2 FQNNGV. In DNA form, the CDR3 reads TGTGCCAGCAGACCCTCGGGATCCAGCGGGGAGCTGTTTTTT. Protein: CASRPSGSSGELFF. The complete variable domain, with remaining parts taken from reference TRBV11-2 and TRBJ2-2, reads EAGVAQSPRYKIIEKRQSVAFWCNPISGHATLYWYQQILGQGPKLLIQFQNNGVVDDSQLPKDRFSAERLKGVDSTLKIQPAKLEDSAVYLCASRPSGSSGELFFGEGSRLTVL.

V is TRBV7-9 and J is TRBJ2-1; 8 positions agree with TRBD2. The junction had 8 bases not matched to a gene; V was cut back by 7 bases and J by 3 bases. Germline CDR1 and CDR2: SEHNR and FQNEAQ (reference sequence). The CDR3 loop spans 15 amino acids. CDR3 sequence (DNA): TGTGCCAGCACCCCCCCAGGGACTAGCTACAATGAGCAGTTCTTC. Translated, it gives CASTPPGTSYNEQFF.